This T cell receptor beta chain comes out of a study of T cells in Graves' hyperthyroidism and ophthalmopathy. Notes on the study in general: Blood also contained most expanded thyroid clonotypes above 0.001.

This clonotype has a count of ten or more. Its antigen is unidentified. Germline V gene sequence: CDR1 SGHRS, CDR2 YFSETQ. V dropped 1 base and J dropped 2; count of bases not matched to a gene: 6. This CDR3 comprises 16 residues. Diagnostic assessment was based on clinical symptoms, serum thyroxine and TRAb, thyroid ultrasound and orbital computed tomography. The TCR beta CDR3 regions underwent amplification using RNA transcripts as the source. The TCR CDR3 first-round RT-PCR relied on the HTBI primer set. Each CDR3 protein is one row after TCRdb ran MiXCR on the multiplex PCR reads. The sample contains about 350,000 distinct CDR3 sequences, about 17% of which appear only once.

The sequence was collected from a woman in her twenties or thirties with Graves' hyperthyroidism that later progressed to Graves' ophthalmopathy. Sample: blood. The chain carries TRBV5-1 and TRBJ2-7, with 10 bases lining up with TRBD1. The CDR3 DNA is TGCGCCAGCAGCTTGCACCCCGGGACAGGGGCCTACGAGCAGTACTTC. It codes for CASSLHPGTGAYEQYF.